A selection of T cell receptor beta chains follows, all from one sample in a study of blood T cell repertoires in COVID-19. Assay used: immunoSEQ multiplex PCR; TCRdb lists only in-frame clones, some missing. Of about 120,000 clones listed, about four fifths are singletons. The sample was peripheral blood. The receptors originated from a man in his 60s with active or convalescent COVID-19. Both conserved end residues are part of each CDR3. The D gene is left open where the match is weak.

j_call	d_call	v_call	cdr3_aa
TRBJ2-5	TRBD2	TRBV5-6	CASSRSGQETQYF
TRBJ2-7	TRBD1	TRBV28	CASTPGGTGFHEQYF
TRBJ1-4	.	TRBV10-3	CAISDGGLANEKLFF
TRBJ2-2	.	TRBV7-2	CASSSGGLFTGELFF
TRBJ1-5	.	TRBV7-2	CASSTQGTSNQPQHF
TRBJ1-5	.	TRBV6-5	CASSLIQGNNQPQHF
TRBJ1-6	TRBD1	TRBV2	CASTRDSPNSPLHF
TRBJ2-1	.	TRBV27	CASCYGGQTYNEQFF
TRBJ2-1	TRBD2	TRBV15	CATSVPPGTSVYNEQFF
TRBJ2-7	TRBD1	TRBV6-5	CASSRDRSLYEQYF
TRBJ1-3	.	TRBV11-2	CASSLWGVGNTIYF
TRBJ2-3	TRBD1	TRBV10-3	CASGQGSQYF
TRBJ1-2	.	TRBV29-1	CSVDYKQGYTF
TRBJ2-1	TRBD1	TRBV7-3	CASSLTPPGTGSYNEQFF
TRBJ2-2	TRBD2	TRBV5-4	CASSPLAGGPGGELFF
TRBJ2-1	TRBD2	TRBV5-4	CASSPGLAENNEQFF
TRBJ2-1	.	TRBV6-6	CASSYRGDAYNEQFF
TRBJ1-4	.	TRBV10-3	CAISASSGLGEKLFF
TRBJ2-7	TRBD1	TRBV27	CASSLRDSSSYEQYF
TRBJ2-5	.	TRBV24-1	CATSAPGTGAGGQETQYF
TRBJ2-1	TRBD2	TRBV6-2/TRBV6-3	CASSPLLGLAVNEQFF
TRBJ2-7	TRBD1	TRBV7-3	CASSLGQGLNEQYF
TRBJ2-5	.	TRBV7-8	CASSLERAQETQYF
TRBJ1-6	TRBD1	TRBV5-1	CASSLTTGGISPLHF
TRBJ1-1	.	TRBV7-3	CASSSDDRPEAFF
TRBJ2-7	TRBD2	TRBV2	CASSGGGTSGFYEQYF
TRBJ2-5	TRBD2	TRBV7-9	CASSSRSGLAGGDGETQYF
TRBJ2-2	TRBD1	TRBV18	CASSPQGATGELFF
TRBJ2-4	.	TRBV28	CASSSPVAKNIQYF
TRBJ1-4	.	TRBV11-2	CASSMAPNEKLFF
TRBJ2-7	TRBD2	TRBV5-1	CASSFGTNSYEQYF
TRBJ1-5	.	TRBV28	CAATDIGRNQPQHF
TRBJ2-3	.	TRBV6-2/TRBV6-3	CASSYSKSTPAGWTDTQYF
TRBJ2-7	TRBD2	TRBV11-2	CASRAQVGGEQYF
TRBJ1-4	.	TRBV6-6	CASSYSRGPAEKLFF
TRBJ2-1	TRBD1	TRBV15	CATSLETGSIHEQFF
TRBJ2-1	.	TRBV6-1	CASTDGGLTTGEQFF
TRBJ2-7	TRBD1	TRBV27	CASREQGAPYEQYF
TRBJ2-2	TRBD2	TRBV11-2	CASSFTGGKYNGELFF
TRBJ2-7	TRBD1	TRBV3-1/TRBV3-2	CASSQFAGTGAAEQYF
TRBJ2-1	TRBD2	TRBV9	CASSVASTSGRRYNEQFF